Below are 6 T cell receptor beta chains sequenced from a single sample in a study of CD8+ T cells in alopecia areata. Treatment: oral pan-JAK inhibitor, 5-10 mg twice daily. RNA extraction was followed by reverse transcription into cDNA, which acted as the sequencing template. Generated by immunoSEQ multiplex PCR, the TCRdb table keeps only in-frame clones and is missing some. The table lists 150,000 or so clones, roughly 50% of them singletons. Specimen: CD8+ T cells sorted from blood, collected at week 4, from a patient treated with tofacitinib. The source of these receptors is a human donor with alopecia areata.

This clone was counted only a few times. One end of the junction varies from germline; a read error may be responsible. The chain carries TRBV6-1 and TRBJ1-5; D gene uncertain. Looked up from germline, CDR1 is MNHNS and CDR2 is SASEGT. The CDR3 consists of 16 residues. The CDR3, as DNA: TGTGCCAGCAGTCAAGCAGGTCCGTATAGCAATCAGCCCCAGCATTTT. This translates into CASSQAGPYSNQPQHF.

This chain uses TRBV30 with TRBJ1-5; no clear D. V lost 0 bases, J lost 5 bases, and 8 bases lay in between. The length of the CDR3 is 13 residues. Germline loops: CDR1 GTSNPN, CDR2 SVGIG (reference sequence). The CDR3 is CAWSVDNYQPQHF. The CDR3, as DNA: TGTGCCTGGAGTGTTGACAACTATCAGCCCCAGCATTTT.

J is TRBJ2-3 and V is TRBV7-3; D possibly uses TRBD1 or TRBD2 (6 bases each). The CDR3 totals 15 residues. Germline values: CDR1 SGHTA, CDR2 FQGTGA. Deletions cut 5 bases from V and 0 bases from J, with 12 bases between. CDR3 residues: CASSLYGGSTDTQYF. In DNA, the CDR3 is TGTGCCAGCAGCCTGTACGGGGGCAGCACAGATACGCAGTATTTT.

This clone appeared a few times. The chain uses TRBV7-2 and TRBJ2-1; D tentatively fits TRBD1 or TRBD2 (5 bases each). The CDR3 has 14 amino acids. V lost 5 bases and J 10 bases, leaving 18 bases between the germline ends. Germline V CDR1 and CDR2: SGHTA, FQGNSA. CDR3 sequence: CASSLRDQLGEQFF. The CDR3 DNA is TGTGCCAGCAGCCTCCGGGACCAGCTGGGAGAGCAGTTCTTC. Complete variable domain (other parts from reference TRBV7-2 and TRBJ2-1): GAGVSQSPSNKVTEKGKDVELRCDPISGHTALYWYRQSLGQGLEFLIYFQGNSAPDKSGLPSDRFSAERTGGSVSTLTIQRTQQEDSAVYLCASSLRDQLGEQFFGPGTRLTVL.

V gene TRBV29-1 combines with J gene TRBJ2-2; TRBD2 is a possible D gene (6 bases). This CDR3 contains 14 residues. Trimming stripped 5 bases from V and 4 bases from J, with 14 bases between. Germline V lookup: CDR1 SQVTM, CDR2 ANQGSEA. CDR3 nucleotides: TGCAGCGTTCGAGGGCAGGGAGGCACCGGGGAGCTGTTTTTT. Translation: CSVRGQGGTGELFF.

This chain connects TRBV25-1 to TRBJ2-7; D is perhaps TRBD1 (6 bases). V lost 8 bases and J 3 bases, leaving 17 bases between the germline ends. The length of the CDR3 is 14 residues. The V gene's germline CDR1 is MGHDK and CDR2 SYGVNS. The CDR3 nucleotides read TGTGCCAGCCCCCAGGGGCCGAACCTCTACGAGCAGTACTTC. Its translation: CASPQGPNLYEQYF.